These 28 T cell receptor beta chains were all obtained from the same sample, sequenced in a study of T cells after yellow fever vaccination. TCRdb re-derived calls from the 5' RACE reads in MiXCR, one entry per CDR3 protein. The sample lists 70,000 to 80,000 distinct CDR3 sequences, approximately 7.3% seen once, with approximately 29% in the top ten. The source material was CD8+ T cells sorted from PBMCs, sampled 10 to 11 days after the first yellow fever vaccination. All receptors derive from a man between 18 and 35 years old who received the YFV17D yellow fever vaccine.

In this sample, this clonotype turned up a few times. The rearrangement joins TRBV7-2 to TRBJ2-1, with D perhaps assigned TRBD1 or TRBD2 (5 bases each). The CDR3 is 16 residues long. The germline gives CDR1 SGHTA, CDR2 FQGNSA. V lost 1 base, J lost 8 bases, and 18 bases lay in between. The chain's CDR3 is CASSLEGQGGLHEQFF. CDR3 nucleotide sequence: TGTGCCAGCAGCTTAGAAGGGCAGGGCGGGCTCCATGAGCAGTTCTTC.

This clonotype came up a few times. The V and J genes are TRBV7-8 and TRBJ1-5; D remains ambiguous. This CDR3 has 14 amino acids. V was shortened by 5 bases and J by 0 bases, with 8 bases between the two germline ends. The germline V gene encodes CDR1 SGHVS and CDR2 FQNEAQ. The CDR3 sequence: CASSPDTSNQPQHF. DNA for the CDR3: TGTGCCAGCAGCCCCGACACTAGCAATCAGCCCCAGCATTTT.

This clonotype was seen a handful of times. The V and J genes are TRBV4-1 and TRBJ2-1, with TRBD2 matching 10 bases. Per the germline V gene, CDR1 is MGHRA and CDR2 is YSYEKL. This CDR3 has 16 amino acids. Trimming took 3 bases from V and 7 from J; bases not matched to a gene: 9. CDR3 DNA: TGCGCCAGCAGCCAGGAGCGGGGGGGATCAAGGAATGAGCAGTTCTTC. Translation: CASSQERGGSRNEQFF.

In its sample, this clonotype was seen a few times. V is TRBV30 and J is TRBJ2-1; TRBD2 is a possible D gene (6 bases). Trimming left V 7 bases short and J 1 base short, with 11 bases between. CDR3 length equals 13 residues. The V gene's germline CDR1 is GTSNPN and CDR2 SVGIG (reference sequence). DNA for the CDR3: TGTGCCTTGTCCCGGGAGTCCTACAATGAGCAGTTCTTC. This codes for CALSRESYNEQFF.

This clonotype was picked up many times. This chain joins TRBV10-3 and TRBJ2-7; TRBD1 aligns across 7 bases. Germline V gives CDR1 ENHRY, CDR2 SYGVKD. This CDR3 region has 15 residues. J gave up 0 bases and V 6 bases, and 8 bases lay outside the gene matches. The CDR3 sequence is CAISPRDSDSYEQYF. The CDR3 nucleotides are TGTGCCATCAGCCCCCGGGACAGCGACTCCTACGAGCAGTACTTC.

This clonotype was seen many times. This chain connects TRBV28 to TRBJ2-3; D ambiguous. V was trimmed by 3 bases and J by 1 base, leaving 14 bases between them. Germline CDR1 reads MDHEN; CDR2 reads SYDVKM. This CDR3 contains 16 residues. CDR3 sequence (DNA): TGTGCCAGCAGTTTCCCTCTCGGTCAGGGCACAGATACGCAGTATTTT. This sequence encodes CASSFPLGQGTDTQYF.

The table lists this clonotype with many counts. The chain links TRBV4-3 to TRBJ2-3; 7 bases are a match to TRBD2. CDR3 length equals 14 residues. With V trimmed by 7 bases and J by 12 bases, 16 bases remained unmatched. The V gene's germline CDR1 is LGHNA and CDR2 YSLEER. Written as DNA, the CDR3 is TGCGCCAGCACCCCAAGAAGCGGGGCTCCCTTCCAGTATTTT. Translated, it gives CASTPRSGAPFQYF.

V is TRBV12-3 or TRBV12-4 and J is TRBJ1-1, with 8 nucleotides matching TRBD1. The CDR3 extends over 13 amino acids. V was clipped by 10 bases and J by 5 bases; unmatched bases: 9. The DNA of the CDR3 is TGTGCCACCTCGACAGGGGAAGGGACTGAAGCTTTCTTT. Protein: CATSTGEGTEAFF.

This sequence joins TRBV19 and TRBJ1-5; 8 nucleotides match TRBD1. Trimming at V came to 5 bases and at J to 1 base, leaving 7 bases not matched to a gene. Germline lookup yields CDR1 LNHDA and CDR2 SQIVND (reference sequence). The CDR3 length is 16 residues. CDR3 loop: CASSDPDRGSNQPQHF. The CDR3 DNA sequence: TGTGCCAGTAGTGACCCCGACAGGGGCAGCAATCAGCCCCAGCATTTT.

At least ten counts were recorded for this clonotype. The V gene is TRBV6-2 or TRBV6-3, the J gene TRBJ2-4, with no clear D. The germline V and J ends were trimmed by 2 bases and 0 bases, with 8 bases remaining between them. Germline V gene lookup returns CDR1 MNHEY and CDR2 SVGEGT. The CDR3 spans 15 residues. This CDR3 reads CASSYRAIAKNIQYF. DNA for the CDR3: TGTGCCAGCAGTTACCGCGCGATAGCCAAAAACATTCAGTACTTC.

This clonotype was seen a handful of times. This chain connects TRBV29-1 to TRBJ1-4; TRBD1 is a possible D gene (6 bases). The CDR3 has 17 residues. Germline V gives CDR1 SQVTM, CDR2 ANQGSEA. Trimming left V 7 bases short and J 3 bases short, with 24 bases between. The CDR3 sequence: CSARIPGQGRPNEKLFF. The CDR3 DNA reads TGCAGCGCCCGGATACCGGGACAAGGGCGCCCTAATGAAAAACTGTTTTTT. Drawing the rest from reference TRBV29-1 and TRBJ1-4, the complete variable domain is SAVISQKPSRDICQRGTSLTIQCQVDSQVTMMFWYRQQPGQSLTLIATANQGSEATYESGFVIDKFPISRPNLTFSTLTVSNMSPEDSSIYLCSARIPGQGRPNEKLFFGSGTQLSVL.

In this sample, this clonotype turned up many times. V and J are TRBV6-1 and TRBJ2-3; TRBD2 aligns across 15 bases. Trimming removed 6 bases from V and 4 bases from J; junction bases left unmatched: 5. Looked up from germline, CDR1 is MNHNS and CDR2 is SASEGT. CDR3 length: 16 residues. The CDR3 region is CASRGGTSGGPDTQYF. The CDR3 DNA sequence: TGTGCCAGCAGAGGCGGGACTAGCGGGGGGCCAGATACGCAGTATTTT.

This clonotype is categorized as medium-sized. The V gene is TRBV9, the J gene TRBJ2-1; perhaps TRBD1 as D (6 bases). Germline V lookup: CDR1 SGDLS, CDR2 YYNGEE. CDR3 length equals 13 residues. V shed 4 bases and J shed 8 bases, with 13 bases lying between them. CDR3 in amino acids: CASSPRTVDEQFF. DNA for the CDR3: TGTGCCAGCAGCCCCCGGACAGTAGATGAGCAGTTCTTC.

This clonotype was detected many times. This chain links TRBV7-2 with TRBJ1-1; no clear D. CDR3 length: 14 residues. CDR1 and CDR2 (germline): SGHTA, FQGNSA. Trimming removed 1 base from V and 4 bases from J, with 10 bases in between. CDR3 sequence reads: CASSLGPVVTEAFF. CDR3 nucleotides: TGTGCCAGCAGCTTAGGACCGGTGGTCACTGAAGCTTTCTTT.

This clonotype has a handful of counts. The chain recombines TRBV9 with TRBJ1-5; D not resolved. With 0 bases removed from V and 4 bases from J, the gap between germline ends came to 8 bases. This CDR3 comprises 14 residues. Germline loops: CDR1 SGDLS, CDR2 YYNGEE. The CDR3 DNA follows: TGTGCCAGCAGCGTAGATGGGTCAAATCAGCCCCAGCATTTT. Amino acids: CASSVDGSNQPQHF.

This clonotype was observed a few times. The V and J genes are TRBV19 and TRBJ2-1, with 8 bases matching TRBD2. Germline V lookup: CDR1 LNHDA, CDR2 SQIVND (reference sequence). The V segment lost 3 bases and the J segment 4 bases; nucleotides outside the gene matches: 5. There are 15 residues in the CDR3. Here the CDR3 reads CASSIRGGVYNEQFF. The CDR3 DNA follows: TGTGCCAGTAGTATCCGGGGGGGGGTTTACAATGAGCAGTTCTTC.

This clonotype came up once. The chain combines TRBV4-3 with TRBJ2-2, with TRBD1 matching over 7 bases. The CDR3 spans 15 residues. CDR1 and CDR2 from the germline V gene are LGHNA and YSLEER. The trim removed 0 bases at V and 7 bases at J, leaving 5 bases unmatched. CDR3 nucleotides: TGCGCCAGCAGCCAAGAGGACAGGCCGGACGGGGAGCTGTTTTTT. It translates to CASSQEDRPDGELFF.

This clonotype was picked up many times. The chain employs TRBV18 and TRBJ2-5; D uncertain. Trimming removed 7 bases from V and 2 bases from J, with 8 bases in between. From germline, CDR1 is KGHSH and CDR2 LQKENI. The CDR3 loop spans 12 amino acids. CDR3 DNA sequence: TGTGCCAGCTGTGACTTTCAAGAGACCCAGTACTTC. Encoded protein: CASCDFQETQYF.

In this sample, this clonotype turned up many times. The chain combines TRBV3-1 with TRBJ2-1; TRBD2 is a possible D gene (7 bases). Germline V CDR1 and CDR2: LGHDT, YNNKEL (reference sequence). V was pared by 0 bases and J by 3 bases, with 12 bases between. This CDR3 spans 16 amino acids. The CDR3 protein is CASSQERGGLYNEQFF. CDR3 DNA sequence: TGTGCCAGCAGCCAAGAAAGGGGGGGCCTCTACAATGAGCAGTTCTTC.

This clonotype was found many times. The V call is TRBV5-5, the J call TRBJ2-7; weak D call: TRBD1 (5 bases). V was clipped by 5 bases and J by 1 base, with 22 bases between them. Looked up from germline, CDR1 is SGHKS and CDR2 is YYEKEE (reference sequence). The CDR3 sequence is 17 residues long. Here the CDR3 reads CASSHTTQDHPSYEQYV. The CDR3 DNA is TGTGCCAGCAGTCATACTACACAGGACCACCCTTCCTACGAGCAGTACGTC.

This clonotype was recorded at least ten times. This chain connects TRBV3-1 to TRBJ2-1, with 8 bases lining up with TRBD2. The CDR3 runs 19 residues. Per the germline V gene, CDR1 is LGHDT and CDR2 is YNNKEL (reference sequence). Trimming cost V 0 bases and J 3 bases; bases outside gene matches: 13. CDR3 coding DNA: TGTGCCAGCAGCCAAGATATCAGGGAGACTAGCGAGTTCTACAATGAGCAGTTCTTC. It is translated as CASSQDIRETSEFYNEQFF.

This clonotype has more than one count but fewer than ten. The chain uses TRBV19 and TRBJ2-1; no clear D gene. Germline CDR1 is LNHDA and CDR2 is SQIVND (reference sequence). Trimming left V 8 bases short and J 2 bases short, with 13 bases between. The CDR3 extends over 14 amino acids. CDR3 nucleotides: TGTGCCAGTTTCAGTTTGGGCGCCTACAATGAGCAGTTCTTC. It specifies CASFSLGAYNEQFF. Using reference TRBV19 and TRBJ2-1 for the parts outside the CDR3, the full variable domain is DGGITQSPKYLFRKEGQNVTLSCEQNLNHDAMYWYRQDPGQGLRLIYYSQIVNDFQKGDIAEGYSVSREKKESFPLTVTSAQKNPTAFYLCASFSLGAYNEQFFGPGTRLTVL.

The rearrangement links TRBV6-4 to TRBJ2-2; D is perhaps TRBD1 (5 bases). Trimming left V 0 bases short and J 7 bases short, with 9 bases between. CDR3 length: 14 residues. CDR1 and CDR2 (germline): MRHNA, SNTAGT. In DNA form, the CDR3 reads TGTGCCAGCAGTGACTCAGGGGATAACGGGGAGCTGTTTTTT. It translates to CASSDSGDNGELFF.

This clonotype showed up many times. The chain combines TRBV15 with TRBJ2-2, with a weak D call TRBD2 (5 bases). Trimming took 0 bases from V and 7 from J, leaving 12 bases between them. This CDR3 contains 15 residues. Germline-derived CDR1 and CDR2 are LNHNV and YYDKDF (reference sequence). This chain's CDR3 is CATSRDRVEGGELFF. Here the CDR3 DNA reads TGTGCCACCAGCAGAGACAGAGTCGAGGGCGGGGAGCTGTTTTTT.

The chain joins TRBV4-1 to TRBJ2-7; a weak D match, TRBD2 (6 bases). Deletions cut 3 bases from V and 4 bases from J, with 16 bases between. From germline, CDR1 is MGHRA and CDR2 YSYEKL. CDR3 length equals 15 residues. For the CDR3, the DNA is TGCGCCAGCAGCCATCGGGTGGGGGGTTTGTACGAGCAGTACTTC. It translates to CASSHRVGGLYEQYF.

This clonotype has a handful of counts. The rearrangement uses TRBV7-9 and TRBJ2-1, with D unclear. V was cut by 0 bases and J by 10 bases, with 13 bases left in between. Germline V gives CDR1 SEHNR, CDR2 FQNEAQ (reference sequence). CDR3 length: 14 amino acids. CDR3 in amino acids: CASSLALVPQEQFF. The CDR3 DNA follows: TGTGCCAGCAGCTTAGCGCTTGTTCCACAAGAGCAGTTCTTC.

This clonotype was seen at least ten times. The gene calls are TRBV27 and TRBJ1-5, with 7 nucleotides matching TRBD1. Germline V lookup: CDR1 MNHEY, CDR2 SMNVEV (reference sequence). CDR3 size: 14 residues. The junction had 4 bases not matched to a gene; V was cut back by 5 bases and J by 3 bases. CDR3 nucleotide sequence: TGTGCCAGCAGTCGACAGGGTCCCAATCAGCCCCAGCATTTT. It codes for CASSRQGPNQPQHF.

Ten or more counts support this clonotype. The chain joins TRBV29-1 to TRBJ1-5; tentatively, D is TRBD1 (5 bases). Germline CDR1 is SQVTM and CDR2 is ANQGSEA. The V and J ends lost 4 bases and 3 bases respectively, with 10 bases between them. The CDR3 runs 13 residues. The DNA of the CDR3 is TGCAGCGTTGTCGACAGCGTCAATCAGCCCCAGCATTTT. Its protein product is CSVVDSVNQPQHF.